Below, 14 T cell receptor beta chains from the same sample are listed, as sequenced in a study of blood T cells in healthy people across ages. A J-beta primer mix and a sample-barcoded 5' primer were used in a second PCR of about 7 to 12 cycles. TCRdb recomputed calls from the 5' RACE reads with MiXCR, one row per CDR3 protein. The table includes around 900,000 distinct CDR3 sequences, 29% detected once. The sample was blood. The receptor source for this set is a woman aged 80 or over in good health.

This clonotype was observed at least ten times. The rearrangement links TRBV10-1 to TRBJ2-3, with D tentatively TRBD1 (5 bases). V was shortened by 4 bases and J by 1 base, with 9 bases between the two germline ends. Germline values: CDR1 WNHNN, CDR2 SYGVQD (reference sequence). CDR3 size: 14 residues. The CDR3 region has the DNA TGCGCCAGCAGTGCAGTAGGGGGCACAGATACGCAGTATTTT. This gives the protein CASSAVGGTDTQYF.

The chain has TRBV6-1 and TRBJ2-1, with D uncertain. The J call may be incorrect, as the DNA end agrees better with TRBJ2-7. Germline V CDR1 and CDR2: MNHNS, SASEGT. This CDR3 spans 13 amino acids. The CDR3 DNA reads as TGTGCCAGCAGTGAAGTCTGGGAATACGAGCAGTACTTC. This gives the protein CASSEVWEYEQYF.

The chain carries TRBV6-2 or TRBV6-3 and TRBJ2-3; D gene uncertain. There are 15 residues in the CDR3. The germline gives CDR1 MNHEY, CDR2 SVGEGT. V shed 6 bases and J shed 3 bases, with 16 bases lying between them. The CDR3 sequence is CASSPFGSPTDTQYF. In DNA form, the CDR3 reads TGTGCCAGCAGCCCTTTTGGTTCTCCAACAGATACGCAGTATTTT.

This clonotype has a count of ten or more. The rearrangement joins TRBV5-1 to TRBJ2-1, with 8 bases matching TRBD1. The CDR3 spans 15 residues. Germline assignment: CDR1 SGHRS and CDR2 YFSETQ. Trimming cost V 4 bases and J 3 bases; bases outside gene matches: 6. The CDR3: CASSETGASYNEQFF. CDR3 sequence (DNA): TGCGCCAGCAGCGAGACAGGGGCGAGCTACAATGAGCAGTTCTTC. Full variable domain (missing parts from reference TRBV5-1 and TRBJ2-1): KAGVTQTPRYLIKTRGQQVTLSCSPISGHRSVSWYQQTPGQGLQFLFEYFSETQRNKGNFPGRFSGRQFSNSRSEMNVSTLELGDSALYLCASSETGASYNEQFFGPGTRLTVL.

The chain combines TRBV20-1 with TRBJ2-3, with 9 bases fitting TRBD2. The CDR3 is 14 residues long. J gave up 5 bases and V 8 bases, and 11 bases lay outside the gene matches. CDR1 and CDR2 from the germline V gene are DFQATT and SNEGSKA (reference sequence). The CDR3 loop is CSIRRAGGRDTQYF. CDR3 nucleotide sequence: TGCAGTATCCGAAGGGCGGGAGGGCGAGATACGCAGTATTTT.

This clonotype was seen only a few times. V and J are TRBV13 and TRBJ2-3, with no clear D. Trimming pared 2 bases from V and 0 bases from J, leaving 12 bases between. The V gene's germline CDR1 is PRHDT and CDR2 FYEKMQ (reference sequence). This CDR3 comprises 16 residues. The CDR3 nucleotides are TGTGCCAGCAGCTTACGTCGGCCTTTAAGCACAGATACGCAGTATTTT. Residues: CASSLRRPLSTDTQYF.

The sample holds many counts of this clonotype. The J gene is TRBJ2-1, the V gene TRBV12-3 or TRBV12-4, with D perhaps TRBD2 (7 bases). The CDR3 sequence is 15 residues long. With 7 bases removed from V and 7 bases from J, the gap between germline ends came to 20 bases. The CDR3 spells CASTLGGPGRNEQFF. CDR3 in DNA: TGTGCCAGCACCTTGGGGGGGCCCGGGAGGAATGAGCAGTTCTTC.

This clonotype was found a few times. The chain uses TRBV20-1 and TRBJ1-4; tentatively, D is TRBD1 (6 bases). Per the germline V gene, CDR1 is DFQATT and CDR2 is SNEGSKA (reference sequence). The CDR3 runs 17 residues. V was shortened by 0 bases and J by 8 bases, with 22 bases between the two germline ends. CDR3 sequence reads: CSARDPGGRAREEKLFF. The CDR3 bases are TGCAGTGCTAGAGATCCCGGGGGGCGGGCCCGGGAGGAAAAACTGTTTTTT.

This clonotype appeared once. The V call is TRBV6-1, the J call TRBJ2-2; TRBD1 might be the D (5 bases). The germline V and J ends were trimmed by 7 bases and 5 bases, with 17 bases remaining between them. The CDR3 is 15 residues long. Germline V gene data show CDR1 as MNHNS and CDR2 as SASEGT. CDR3 amino acids: CASTGDWGVTGELFF. In DNA, the CDR3 is TGTGCCAGCACTGGAGACTGGGGCGTTACCGGGGAGCTGTTTTTT.

In this sample, this clonotype turned up many times. The V call is TRBV7-9, the J call TRBJ2-7; D remains unclear. V lost 5 bases to trimming and J lost 4 bases, with 9 bases between them. Germline values: CDR1 SEHNR, CDR2 FQNEAQ (reference sequence). The CDR3 loop spans 12 amino acids. The CDR3 reads CASSRSHYEQYF. The CDR3 DNA sequence: TGTGCCAGCAGCCGATCACATTACGAGCAGTACTTC.

This clonotype has more than one count but fewer than ten. This may be a read error: a much more frequent sequence differs by one nucleotide. The chain carries TRBV10-1 and TRBJ2-7, with D perhaps TRBD2 (5 bases). The CDR3 is made up of 12 amino acids. Germline V gene data show CDR1 as WNHNN and CDR2 as SYGVQD (reference sequence). V dropped 8 bases and J dropped 3 bases, with 11 bases sitting between them. Here the CDR3 DNA reads TGCGCCAGCGGTCGGGGTTACTACGAGCAGTACTTC. Amino acids: CASGRGYYEQYF.

This clonotype has at least ten counts. The V call is TRBV29-1, the J call TRBJ2-3, with TRBD1 matching 7 bases. J lost 0 bases, V lost 4 bases, and 4 bases had no gene match. The CDR3 has 14 residues. Germline loops: CDR1 SQVTM, CDR2 ANQGSEA. CDR3 bases: TGCAGCGTTGTGGACAGGAGCAGCACAGATACGCAGTATTTT. Residues: CSVVDRSSTDTQYF.

On this clonotype: A read error is possible here, since a much larger clone lies one base away. Since the CDR3 does not end with the conserved phenylalanine or tryptophan, this likely comes from a read error. The V and J genes are TRBV12-3 or TRBV12-4 and TRBJ1-1, with a possible D match to TRBD1 (6 bases). The CDR3 loop spans 13 amino acids. The germline V and J ends were trimmed by 6 bases and 1 base, with 9 bases remaining between them. The CDR3 loop is CASSRGQNTEAFL. In DNA form, the CDR3 reads TGTGCCAGCAGCCGGGGACAGAACACTGAAGCTTTCTTG.

This clonotype was recorded once. This could be a read error, since a much larger clone is one nucleotide away. This rearrangement joins TRBV12-3 or TRBV12-4 to TRBJ1-2; no firm D call. The CDR3 is 15 amino acids. The DNA for the CDR3 is TGTGCCAGCTGCGCTTCCCGGGGATCTAAGTATGGCTACACCTTC. Amino acid sequence: CASCASRGSKYGYTF.